Sequencing of this T cell receptor beta chain was carried out in a study of cytomegalovirus exposure and HLA in healthy donors. Study at large: One earlier analysis, a look at 150 million to 200 million T cells, found roughly 110 million unique TCR beta sequences.

The V segment lost 2 bases and the J segment 1 base; nucleotides outside the gene matches: 5. The CDR3 sequence is 15 residues long. The germline gives CDR1 SGHNT, CDR2 YYREEE (reference sequence). Primers: 60 Vbeta forward and 13 Jbeta reverse. Measured with immunoSEQ multiplex PCR; TCRdb has only the in-frame clones, and not every one. This table holds 100,000 to 130,000 clones, more than 65% found once. What was sequenced was PBMCs. V and J are TRBV5-4 and TRBJ1-2; 7 bases line up with TRBD1. This sequence was found in a male donor in good health and CMV-seronegative. CDR3 DNA: TGTGCCAGCAGCTTAGGGACAGAAAATAACTATGGCTACACCTTC. Translated: CASSLGTENNYGYTF.